These 11 T cell receptor beta chains came from one sample sequenced in a study of blood T cell repertoires in COVID-19. The data were produced by immunoSEQ multiplex PCR, yet TCRdb's version contains in-frame clones alone and is incomplete. The sample has more than 20,000 clones; 75% to 85% are singletons. The sequenced material came from peripheral blood. The receptor source for this set is a man older than 75 with active or convalescent COVID-19.

This clone was seen a few times. V and J are TRBV10-3 and TRBJ1-1; no clear D. Trimming cost V 2 bases and J 1 base, with 8 bases left between them. From germline, CDR1 is ENHRY and CDR2 SYGVKD. This CDR3 is built from 14 residues. In DNA, the CDR3 is TGTGCCATCAGTGAGAGAACAGAGAACACTGAAGCTTTCTTT. Its protein product is CAISERTENTEAFF.

This chain connects TRBV6-1 to TRBJ2-3; no definite D call. The germline CDR1 and CDR2 sequences are MNHNS and SASEGT. The CDR3 consists of 13 residues. V lost 6 bases to trimming and J lost 2 bases, with 9 bases between them. The CDR3 DNA reads as TGTGCCAGCAGATCCGACTCCACAGATACGCAGTATTTT. Protein: CASRSDSTDTQYF.

This chain links TRBV7-2 with TRBJ2-1; D remains ambiguous. This CDR3 is 15 amino acids long. The ends were cut back, 7 bases at V and 3 bases at J, with 16 bases in the middle. Germline assignment: CDR1 SGHTA and CDR2 FQGNSA. As DNA, the CDR3 is TGTGCCAGCACCGTGGAATCCGGCGGCTACAATGAGCAGTTCTTC. It specifies CASTVESGGYNEQFF.

The chain recombines TRBV19 with TRBJ1-1; no reliable D call. Per the germline V gene, CDR1 is LNHDA and CDR2 is SQIVND (reference sequence). Trimming removed 0 bases from V and 8 bases from J, with 13 bases in between. CDR3 length: 14 amino acids. The CDR3 loop is CASSIDQFVGEAFF. CDR3 nucleotides: TGTGCCAGTAGTATAGATCAGTTCGTCGGGGAAGCTTTCTTT.

The DNA of the CDR3 is TGTGCCAGCAGCTCCCCCAACGCCCGGTATGGCTACACCTTC. Translating it yields CASSSPNARYGYTF. This chain joins TRBV7-2 and TRBJ1-2, with D hard to call. Trimming removed 4 bases at V and 5 bases at J, with 14 bases between. The germline V gene has CDR1 SGHTA and CDR2 FQGNSA. The CDR3 totals 14 residues.

V gene TRBV4-2 combines with J gene TRBJ2-6; D remains ambiguous. CDR1 LGHNA and CDR2 YNFKEQ come from the germline V gene. The CDR3 has 16 residues. Trimming shortened V by 0 bases and J by 0 bases, and 6 bases separated the two germline ends. The CDR3 here is CASSQDTSSGANVLTF. CDR3 coding DNA: TGTGCCAGCAGCCAAGATACCAGCTCTGGGGCCAACGTCCTGACTTTC.

The J gene is TRBJ2-1, the V gene TRBV9, with 7 bases identical to TRBD2. The CDR3 spans 12 residues. Trimming at V came to 4 bases and at J to 9 bases, leaving 4 bases not matched to a gene. Germline V CDR1 and CDR2: SGDLS, YYNGEE. The CDR3 protein is CASSPSGIEQFF. The CDR3 DNA reads as TGTGCCAGCAGCCCAAGCGGGATTGAGCAGTTCTTC. The full variable domain, rest sourced from reference TRBV9 and TRBJ2-1, is DSGVTQTPKHLITATGQRVTLRCSPRSGDLSVYWYQQSLDQGLQFLIQYYNGEERAKGNILERFSAQQFPDLHSELNLSSLELGDSALYFCASSPSGIEQFFGPGTRLTVL.

The chain couples TRBV10-1 to TRBJ2-7; D may be TRBD2 (7 bases). CDR1 and CDR2 from the germline V gene are WNHNN and SYGVQD (reference sequence). V was trimmed by 4 bases and J by 6 bases, leaving 13 bases between them. The CDR3 runs to 13 residues. The CDR3 protein is CASSVGGRSEQYF. The CDR3 coding sequence is TGCGCCAGCAGTGTCGGGGGGCGTTCCGAGCAGTACTTC.

CDR3 amino acids: CASSLRTRRETQYF. The CDR3 DNA reads as TGTGCCAGCAGCTTGAGGACTAGGAGGGAGACCCAGTACTTC. The chain couples TRBV5-6 to TRBJ2-5, with TRBD2 matching over 7 bases. The CDR3 consists of 14 residues. Germline V gene data show CDR1 as SGHDT and CDR2 as YYEEEE. V lost 1 base and J lost 5; bases outside the gene matches: 5.

This chain links TRBV19 with TRBJ1-5, with 9 bases lining up with TRBD1. Germline loops: CDR1 LNHDA, CDR2 SQIVND (reference sequence). With 11 bases clipped from V and 2 bases from J, the junction kept 10 bases outside the gene matches. The CDR3 covers 15 residues. CDR3 residues: CAVTGQGSGNQPQHF. CDR3 DNA: TGTGCCGTAACAGGACAGGGGAGTGGCAATCAGCCCCAGCATTTT.

This clone showed up just once. V usage is TRBV5-6 and J usage is TRBJ1-2; perhaps TRBD1 as D (6 bases). V lost 0 bases and J 5 bases, leaving 8 bases between the germline ends. Germline V gives CDR1 SGHDT, CDR2 YYEEEE. The CDR3 is made up of 13 amino acids. The CDR3 protein is CASSLGQEYGYTF. The CDR3 DNA reads as TGTGCCAGCAGCTTGGGACAGGAATATGGCTACACCTTC.